The 22 T cell receptor beta chains below come from one sample, sequenced in a study of PD-1 blockade in classical Hodgkin lymphoma. Brentuximab vedotin exposure varied among the patients, all of whom had relapsed after autologous stem cell transplantation. Profiled with immunoSEQ multiplex PCR; TCRdb holds only in-frame clones, not every one. The table has around 39,000 clones, 76% seen once. The source material was peripheral blood mononuclear cells (PBMCs), sampled before the second cycle of nivolumab. The source of these receptors is a human donor with classical Hodgkin lymphoma.

The chain couples TRBV30 to TRBJ2-4, with a tentative D call TRBD1 (6 bases). Germline values: CDR1 GTSNPN, CDR2 SVGIG (reference sequence). The CDR3 is 13 residues long. Trimming pared 3 bases from V and 6 bases from J, leaving 12 bases between. CDR3 DNA: TGTGCCTGGAGGATGGGGGCGGGAAACATTCAGTACTTC. Translating gives CAWRMGAGNIQYF.

This chain links TRBV5-6 with TRBJ1-1; D gene unclear. The V gene's germline CDR1 is SGHDT and CDR2 YYEEEE. Trimming removed 2 bases at V and 1 base at J, with 9 bases between. CDR3 length: 14 amino acids. CDR3 in amino acids: CASSFALPNTEAFF. DNA for the CDR3: TGTGCCAGCAGCTTCGCACTGCCGAACACTGAAGCTTTCTTT. Drawing the rest from reference TRBV5-6 and TRBJ1-1, the complete variable domain is DAGVTQSPTHLIKTRGQQVTLRCSPKSGHDTVSWYQQALGQGPQFIFQYYEEEERQRGNFPDRFSGHQFPNYSSELNVNALLLGDSALYLCASSFALPNTEAFFGQGTRLTVV.

This clone was found once. V usage is TRBV5-4 and J usage is TRBJ1-1, with D unresolved. This CDR3 spans 14 amino acids. CDR1 and CDR2 (germline): SGHNT, YYREEE (reference sequence). The germline V and J ends were trimmed by 0 bases and 1 base, with 7 bases remaining between them. For the CDR3, the DNA is TGTGCCAGCAGCTTGGGGGCTGCGAACACTGAAGCTTTCTTT. It yields the protein CASSLGAANTEAFF.

V usage is TRBV18 and J usage is TRBJ2-2; 8 bases are shared with TRBD1. This CDR3 spans 16 amino acids. Germline lookup yields CDR1 KGHSH and CDR2 LQKENI. J was trimmed by 7 bases and V by 3 bases; bases with no gene match: 10. Here the CDR3 DNA reads TGTGCCAGCTCACCCCGGACAGGGAGGACGGACGGGGAGCTGTTTTTT. It translates to CASSPRTGRTDGELFF. Full variable domain (missing parts from reference TRBV18 and TRBJ2-2): NAGVMQNPRHLVRRRGQEARLRCSPMKGHSHVYWYRQLPEEGLKFMVYLQKENIIDESGMPKERFSAEFPKEGPSILRIQQVVRGDSAAYFCASSPRTGRTDGELFFGEGSRLTVL.

The V call is TRBV27, the J call TRBJ2-5, with a tentative D call TRBD2 (5 bases). Between the trimmed V and J ends, which lost 6 bases and 1 base, there was a span of 18 bases. The CDR3 runs to 16 residues. Per the germline V gene, CDR1 is MNHEY and CDR2 is SMNVEV (reference sequence). CDR3 DNA sequence: TGTGCCAGCAGGCTTTTGGGTAGCCGGGGCCAAGAGACCCAGTACTTC. The encoded protein is CASRLLGSRGQETQYF.

The CDR3 is CASRATLATGELFF. The DNA of the CDR3 is TGTGCCAGCAGAGCGACCCTAGCGACCGGGGAGCTGTTTTTT. The chain carries TRBV7-2 and TRBJ2-2; tentative D call: TRBD2 (6 bases). Trimming left V 6 bases short and J 5 bases short, with 13 bases between. The CDR3 is made up of 14 amino acids. Germline V lookup: CDR1 SGHTA, CDR2 FQGNSA.

The genes are TRBV27 and TRBJ1-1; perhaps TRBD1 as D (5 bases). CDR3 size: 13 residues. The germline gives CDR1 MNHEY, CDR2 SMNVEV (reference sequence). V was clipped by 8 bases and J by 7 bases, with 17 bases between them. The CDR3 is CASQGPSWGEAFF. The DNA of the CDR3 is TGTGCCAGCCAGGGCCCGTCCTGGGGTGAAGCTTTCTTT.

The rearrangement joins TRBV7-8 to TRBJ2-5; D remains ambiguous. The germline V and J ends were trimmed by 2 bases and 10 bases, with 14 bases remaining between them. The germline V gene has CDR1 SGHVS and CDR2 FQNEAQ. This CDR3 comprises 13 residues. DNA of the CDR3: TGTGCCAGCAGCTTAATTGTCAAAATGATCCAGTACTTC. Translating it yields CASSLIVKMIQYF.

The chain joins TRBV5-8 to TRBJ2-7; D is uncertain. The CDR3 totals 12 residues. V was shortened by 1 base and J by 6 bases, with 8 bases between the two germline ends. Germline V gene sequence: CDR1 SGHTS, CDR2 YDEGEE. The CDR3 DNA sequence: TGTGCCAGCAGCTTGTATAGGGTCGAGCAGTACTTC. Protein: CASSLYRVEQYF.

The chain couples TRBV5-6 to TRBJ1-3; maybe TRBD1 (5 bases). This CDR3 spans 16 amino acids. V dropped 1 base and J dropped 4 bases, with 15 bases sitting between them. CDR1 and CDR2 (germline): SGHDT, YYEEEE. The DNA of the CDR3 is TGTGCCAGCAGCTTGCGGCCCTCAGGGCCCGGAAACACCATATATTTT. Translated: CASSLRPSGPGNTIYF. Using reference TRBV5-6 and TRBJ1-3 for the parts outside the CDR3, the full variable domain is DAGVTQSPTHLIKTRGQQVTLRCSPKSGHDTVSWYQQALGQGPQFIFQYYEEEERQRGNFPDRFSGHQFPNYSSELNVNALLLGDSALYLCASSLRPSGPGNTIYFGEGSWLTVV.

The CDR3 loop reads CASSLGQQSYEQYF. CDR3 nucleotides: TGTGCCAGCAGCCTGGGACAGCAGTCCTACGAGCAGTACTTC. This chain joins TRBV11-2 and TRBJ2-7; TRBD1 matches 7 bases. This CDR3 comprises 14 residues. The junction had 5 bases not matched to a gene; V was cut back by 5 bases and J by 1 base. Germline lookup yields CDR1 SGHAT and CDR2 FQNNGV.

The chain uses TRBV25-1 and TRBJ1-5, with TRBD1 as a possible D gene (5 bases). The CDR3 consists of 13 residues. The germline CDR1 and CDR2 sequences are MGHDK and SYGVNS. The V and J ends lost 3 bases and 7 bases respectively, with 10 bases between them. CDR3 sequence (DNA): TGTGCCAGCAGTGACAGGGAAGGACAGCCCCAGCATTTT. Translated, it gives CASSDREGQPQHF.

V and J are TRBV5-1 and TRBJ2-1, with 8 bases lining up with TRBD2. Losses at the gene ends were 4 bases for V and 1 base for J; bases not matched to a gene: 4. Germline CDR1 reads SGHRS; CDR2 reads YFSETQ. The CDR3 extends over 15 amino acids. CDR3 coding DNA: TGCGCCAGCAGCCGCGGGGGGCTGTCCTACAATGAGCAGTTCTTC. As protein: CASSRGGLSYNEQFF. The full variable domain, in which reference TRBV5-1 and TRBJ2-1 provide the parts outside the CDR3, is KAGVTQTPRYLIKTRGQQVTLSCSPISGHRSVSWYQQTPGQGLQFLFEYFSETQRNKGNFPGRFSGRQFSNSRSEMNVSTLELGDSALYLCASSRGGLSYNEQFFGPGTRLTVL.

The gene calls are TRBV7-2 and TRBJ1-5; D may be TRBD1 (6 bases). V was clipped by 5 bases and J by 3 bases, with 11 bases between them. Germline loops: CDR1 SGHTA, CDR2 FQGNSA. This CDR3 is built from 14 residues. The CDR3 DNA reads TGTGCCAGCAGCCGACAGGTTCTCAATCAGCCCCAGCATTTT. Its protein is CASSRQVLNQPQHF. Complete variable domain (other parts from reference TRBV7-2 and TRBJ1-5): GAGVSQSPSNKVTEKGKDVELRCDPISGHTALYWYRQSLGQGLEFLIYFQGNSAPDKSGLPSDRFSAERTGGSVSTLTIQRTQQEDSAVYLCASSRQVLNQPQHFGDGTRLSIL.

The chain links TRBV27 to TRBJ1-1; D is undetermined. V gave up 3 bases and J gave up 5 bases, with 10 bases separating them. CDR1 is MNHEY, CDR2 SMNVEV, per germline (reference sequence). The CDR3 covers 13 residues. The CDR3 bases are TGTGCCAGCAGTTTTGGGTCGGGGACTGAAGCTTTCTTT. Translated, it gives CASSFGSGTEAFF.

The chain has TRBV6-5 and TRBJ1-5, with D hard to call. This CDR3 contains 14 residues. Trimming removed 2 bases at V and 6 bases at J, with 11 bases between. Per the germline V gene, CDR1 is MNHEY and CDR2 is SVGAGI. The CDR3 nucleotides read TGTGCCAGCAGTTACGGGGAGGGTGGTCAGCCCCAGCATTTT. It codes for CASSYGEGGQPQHF.

V and J are TRBV6-5 and TRBJ2-3; 7 bases line up with TRBD2. CDR1 and CDR2 (germline): MNHEY, SVGAGI. The V gene end was trimmed by 0 bases and the J gene end by 0 bases; junction bases not matched to a gene: 3. This CDR3 comprises 16 residues. The CDR3 coding sequence is TGTGCCAGCAGTTACTCCCTGGGACTAAGCACAGATACGCAGTATTTT. Amino acids: CASSYSLGLSTDTQYF.

The gene calls are TRBV27 and TRBJ1-1; D remains unclear. This CDR3 is built from 14 residues. Per the germline V gene, CDR1 is MNHEY and CDR2 is SMNVEV (reference sequence). The V and J ends lost 2 bases and 0 bases respectively, with 7 bases between them. The CDR3 spells CASSLGSLNTEAFF. The DNA of the CDR3 is TGTGCCAGCAGTTTAGGATCCCTGAACACTGAAGCTTTCTTT.

This clone appeared a few times. The chain combines TRBV6-5 with TRBJ1-1; 8 nucleotides agree with TRBD1. CDR3 length: 13 amino acids. With 2 bases clipped from V and 7 bases from J, the junction kept 3 bases outside the gene matches. Germline loops: CDR1 MNHEY, CDR2 SVGAGI. For the CDR3, the DNA is TGTGCCAGCAGTTACATTGGACAGGGTGAAGCTTTCTTT. This gives the protein CASSYIGQGEAFF.

In this sample, this clone turned up a few times. This sequence joins TRBV7-2 and TRBJ2-1; 8 nucleotides align to TRBD2. This CDR3 contains 14 residues. The trim removed 11 bases at V and 6 bases at J, leaving 12 bases unmatched. The V gene's germline CDR1 is SGHTA and CDR2 FQGNSA. CDR3 sequence (DNA): TGTGCCTCGGGGCCGGGGGGGGCCTTCAATGAGCAGTTCTTC. Translated, it gives CASGPGGAFNEQFF.

In this sample, this clone turned up a few times. The rearrangement links TRBV7-2 to TRBJ2-7, with D possibly being TRBD2 (5 bases). CDR3 length: 15 amino acids. The germline CDR1 and CDR2 sequences are SGHTA and FQGNSA. Trimming cost V 5 bases and J 3 bases, with 17 bases left between them. For the CDR3, the DNA is TGTGCCAGCAGCCCGGGGATTGGGGAAGGCTACGAGCAGTACTTC. Translating gives CASSPGIGEGYEQYF.

The J gene is TRBJ2-2, the V gene TRBV29-1; no clear D. The germline gives CDR1 SQVTM, CDR2 ANQGSEA. Trimming pared 6 bases from V and 5 bases from J, leaving 19 bases between. This CDR3 comprises 15 residues. The CDR3 protein is CSVKRPGQETGELFF. The DNA of the CDR3 is TGCAGCGTCAAGCGACCAGGCCAAGAGACCGGGGAGCTGTTTTTT.